The entry below gives a single T cell receptor (beta chain) sequence along with its context. As yet, its antigen is unknown. TCRdb's copy holds only in-frame clones and misses some; the assay was immunoSEQ multiplex PCR. The sample carries 66,000 or so clones, roughly 87% recorded once. This record belongs to a study of T cell responses to AZD1222 COVID-19 vaccine. Points from the study as a whole: The reported proportion of spike-specific TCRs targeting unmutated variant regions was nearly half. An increase in Spike-specific TCR breadth and depth was observed after two AZD1222 doses. Scientists sampled the repertoires only once the peak T cell response had passed. Baseline seropositives among AZD1222 recipients totaled only 5 or 6.

Germline lookup yields CDR1 MNHNY and CDR2 SVGAGI (reference sequence). This CDR3 spans 15 amino acids. Trimming removed 2 bases from V and 6 bases from J; junction bases left unmatched: 5. Source: peripheral blood, taken on day 0 of AZD1222 vaccination. The V gene is TRBV6-6, the J gene TRBJ1-2; 11 nucleotides align to TRBD1. The clonotype was recovered from an adult in good health. DNA of the CDR3: TGTGCCAGCAGTTACGTCGGGACAGGGGGGAATGGCTACACCTTC. It yields the protein CASSYVGTGGNGYTF.